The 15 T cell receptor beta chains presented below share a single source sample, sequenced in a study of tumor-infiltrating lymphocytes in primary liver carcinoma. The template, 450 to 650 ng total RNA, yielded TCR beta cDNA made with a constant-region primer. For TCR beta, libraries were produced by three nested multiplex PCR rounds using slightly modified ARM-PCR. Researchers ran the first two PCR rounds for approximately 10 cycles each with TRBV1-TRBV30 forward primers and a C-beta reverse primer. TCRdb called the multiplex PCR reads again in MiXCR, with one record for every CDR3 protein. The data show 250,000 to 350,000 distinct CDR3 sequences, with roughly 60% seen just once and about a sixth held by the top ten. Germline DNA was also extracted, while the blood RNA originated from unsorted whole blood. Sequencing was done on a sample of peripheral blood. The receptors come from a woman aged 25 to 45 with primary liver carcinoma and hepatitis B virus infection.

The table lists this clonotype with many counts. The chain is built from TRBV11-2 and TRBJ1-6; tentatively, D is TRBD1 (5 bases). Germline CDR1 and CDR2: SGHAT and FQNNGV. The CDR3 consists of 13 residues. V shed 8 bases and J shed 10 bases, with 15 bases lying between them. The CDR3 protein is CASSGTLRSPLHF. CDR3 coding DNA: TGTGCCAGCTCTGGGACTTTAAGGTCACCCCTCCACTTT.

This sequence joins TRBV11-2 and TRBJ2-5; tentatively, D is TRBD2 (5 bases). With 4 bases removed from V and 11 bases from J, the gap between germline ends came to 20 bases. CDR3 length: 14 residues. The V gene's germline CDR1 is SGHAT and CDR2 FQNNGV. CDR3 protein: CASSSTGILLSQYF. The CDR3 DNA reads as TGTGCCAGCAGCTCGACGGGGATATTATTGTCTCAGTACTTC.

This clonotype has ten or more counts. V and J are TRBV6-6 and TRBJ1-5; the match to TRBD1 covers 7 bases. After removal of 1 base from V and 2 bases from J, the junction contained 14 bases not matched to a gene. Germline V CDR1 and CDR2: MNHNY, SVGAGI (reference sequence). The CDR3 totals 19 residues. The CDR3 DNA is TGTGCCAGCAGTTACTGGTACACCACAGGGGTGCAGGGCAATCAGCCCCAGCATTTT. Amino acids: CASSYWYTTGVQGNQPQHF.

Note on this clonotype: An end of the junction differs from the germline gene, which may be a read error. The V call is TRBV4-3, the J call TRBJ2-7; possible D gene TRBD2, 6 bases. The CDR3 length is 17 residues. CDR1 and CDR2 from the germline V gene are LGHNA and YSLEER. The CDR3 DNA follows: TGCGCCAGCAGCCGCCGATACCCTAGCGACGGCCCCGGCGAGCGGCACTTC. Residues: CASSRRYPSDGPGERHF.

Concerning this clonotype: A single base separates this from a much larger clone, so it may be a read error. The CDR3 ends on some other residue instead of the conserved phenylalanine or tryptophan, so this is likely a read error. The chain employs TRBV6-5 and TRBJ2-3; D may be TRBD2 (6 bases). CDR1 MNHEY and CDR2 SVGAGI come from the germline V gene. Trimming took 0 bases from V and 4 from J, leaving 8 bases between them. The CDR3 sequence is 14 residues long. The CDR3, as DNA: TGTGCCAGCAGTTACTCGGACTACTCAGATACGCAGTATTAT. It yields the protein CASSYSDYSDTQYY.

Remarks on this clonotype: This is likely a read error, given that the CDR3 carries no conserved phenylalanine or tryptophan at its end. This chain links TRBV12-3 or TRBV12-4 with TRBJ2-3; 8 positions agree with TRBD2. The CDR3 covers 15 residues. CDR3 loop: CASSWGREGTDTQYL. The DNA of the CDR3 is TGTGCCAGTAGTTGGGGGCGGGAGGGCACAGATACGCAGTATCTT.

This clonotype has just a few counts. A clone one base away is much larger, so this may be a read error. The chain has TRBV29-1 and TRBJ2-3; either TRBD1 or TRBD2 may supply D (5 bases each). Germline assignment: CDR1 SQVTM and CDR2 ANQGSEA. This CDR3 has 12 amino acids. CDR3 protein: CSGAQGRDMQYF. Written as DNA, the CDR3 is TGCAGTGGGGCCCAGGGACGAGATATGCAGTATTTT.

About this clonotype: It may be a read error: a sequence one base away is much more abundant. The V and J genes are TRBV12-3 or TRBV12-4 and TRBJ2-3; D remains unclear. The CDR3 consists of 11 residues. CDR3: CASRTTDAQYF. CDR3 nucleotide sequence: TGTGCCAGCAGGACAACAGATGCGCAGTATTTT.

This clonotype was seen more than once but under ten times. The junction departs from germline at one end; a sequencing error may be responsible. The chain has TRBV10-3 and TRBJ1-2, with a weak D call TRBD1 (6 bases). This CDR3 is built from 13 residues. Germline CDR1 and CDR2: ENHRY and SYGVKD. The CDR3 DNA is TGTGTCATCAGTGGGGGCAGCGGTTATGGCTACACCTTC. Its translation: CVISGGSGYGYTF.

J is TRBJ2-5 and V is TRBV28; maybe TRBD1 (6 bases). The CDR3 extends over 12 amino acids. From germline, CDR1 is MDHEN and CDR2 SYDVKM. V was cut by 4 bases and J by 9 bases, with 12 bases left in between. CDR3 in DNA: TGTGCCAGCAGTTCCCCACGACAGGCCCAGTACTTC. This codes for CASSSPRQAQYF.

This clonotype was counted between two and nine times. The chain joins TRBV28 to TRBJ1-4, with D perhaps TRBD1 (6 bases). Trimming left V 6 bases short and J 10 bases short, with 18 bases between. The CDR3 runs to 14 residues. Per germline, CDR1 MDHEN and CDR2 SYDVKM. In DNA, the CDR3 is TGTGCCAGCAGGCCAACAGGGTCTGGCCTAAAACTGTTTTTT. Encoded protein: CASRPTGSGLKLFF.

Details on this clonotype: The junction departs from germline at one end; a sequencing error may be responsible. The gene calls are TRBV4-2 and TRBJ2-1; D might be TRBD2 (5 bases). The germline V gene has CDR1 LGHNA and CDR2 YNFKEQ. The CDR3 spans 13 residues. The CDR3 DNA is TGTGCCAGCAGCGGGAGCTCACGTTCTGAGCAATTCTTC. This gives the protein CASSGSSRSEQFF.

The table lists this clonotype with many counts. This chain's CDR3 is CASSTPPIINEQFF. CDR3 bases: TGTGCCAGCAGCACCCCCCCAATTATTAATGAGCAGTTCTTC. The chain has TRBV11-2 and TRBJ2-1; D unclear. Germline V gene sequence: CDR1 SGHAT, CDR2 FQNNGV. Trimming left V 5 bases short and J 7 bases short, with 15 bases between. The CDR3 loop spans 14 amino acids.

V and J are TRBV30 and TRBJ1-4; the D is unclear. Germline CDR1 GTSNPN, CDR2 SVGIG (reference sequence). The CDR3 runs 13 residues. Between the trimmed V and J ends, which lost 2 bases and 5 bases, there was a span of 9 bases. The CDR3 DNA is TGTGCCTGGAGTATGCCAGCGAATGAAAAACTGTTTTTT. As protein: CAWSMPANEKLFF. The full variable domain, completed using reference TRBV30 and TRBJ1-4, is SQTIHQWPATLVQPVGSPLSLECTVEGTSNPNLYWYRQAAGRGLQLLFYSVGIGQISSEVPQNLSASRPQDRQFILSSKKLLLSDSGFYLCAWSMPANEKLFFGSGTQLSVL.

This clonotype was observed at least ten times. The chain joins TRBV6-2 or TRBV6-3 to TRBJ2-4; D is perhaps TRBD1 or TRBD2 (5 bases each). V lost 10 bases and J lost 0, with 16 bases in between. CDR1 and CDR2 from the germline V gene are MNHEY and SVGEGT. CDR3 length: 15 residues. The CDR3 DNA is TGTGCCACCTGGCCAAGAGGGGTAGCCAAAAACATTCAGTACTTC. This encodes CATWPRGVAKNIQYF.